This T cell receptor (beta chain) was documented in a study of shared clonotypes between healthy human individuals. This table comes from immunoSEQ multiplex PCR, and its TCRdb copy is limited to in-frame clones, with some not included. The sample includes roughly 2 million clones, about 95% of them seen just once. Details on this clone: Distinct nucleotide sequences in the sample also encode this CDR3.

Naive CD8 cells lacked CD45RO and underwent positive selection for CCR7, leaving out terminally differentiated effector memory CD45RA+ cells. HIV-negative, healthy adults without recent acute infections or vaccinations were the donors. V dropped 2 bases and J dropped 2 bases, with 6 bases sitting between them. CDR1 is SGDLS, CDR2 YYNGEE, per germline. This CDR3 has 13 amino acids. The gene calls are TRBV9 and TRBJ2-3; tentative D call: TRBD2 (5 bases). The clonotype was recovered from a man aged 18 to 29 in good health. Sequencing was carried out using naive CD8+ T cells sorted from blood. CDR3 amino acids: CASSVGDTDTQYF. CDR3 in DNA: TGTGCCAGCAGCGTGGGAGACACAGATACGCAGTATTTT.